These T cell receptor beta chains were read from a single sample in a study of long-term antiretroviral therapy in people with HIV. Generated by immunoSEQ multiplex PCR, the TCRdb table keeps only in-frame clones and is missing some. The data hold under 30,000 clones, with 80% observed a single time. The sample was unsorted PBMCs, taken 0.3 years after starting antiretroviral therapy. The source of these receptors is a man aged 35-49 years with HIV. Each CDR3 is given with its conserved first and last residue. The D gene is left open where the match is weak. Rows may omit the clone size; those that give it use once, few, many or a size class.

v_gene	abundance	d_gene	j_gene	CDR3aa	CDR3nt
TRBV6-1	NA	TRBD1	TRBJ2-3	CASKLQGSTDTQYF	TGTGCCAGCAAGTTACAGGGGAGCACAGATACGCAGTATTTT
TRBV7-8	NA	TRBD1	TRBJ1-3	CASSVGTASGNTIYF	TGTGCCAGCAGCGTTGGGACAGCCTCTGGAAACACCATATATTTT
TRBV7-8	NA	TRBD1	TRBJ2-7	CASSLDGTGLQPEQYF	TGTGCCAGCAGCTTAGACGGGACAGGCTTGCAGCCCGAGCAGTACTTC
TRBV19	NA	NA	TRBJ1-1	CASSLQLNTEAFF	TGTGCCAGTAGTCTTCAGTTGAACACTGAAGCTTTCTTT
TRBV7-7	NA	NA	TRBJ2-3	CASSPAGGVSTDTQYF	TGTGCCAGCAGCCCCGCCGGCGGGGTTAGCACAGATACGCAGTATTTT
TRBV6-5	NA	TRBD2	TRBJ2-7	CASRTSGLEQYF	TGTGCCAGCAGGACTAGCGGCTTGGAGCAGTACTTC
TRBV28	NA	NA	TRBJ1-3	CASSSSGTAGNTIYF	TGTGCCAGCAGTTCATCCGGGACGGCTGGAAACACCATATATTTT
TRBV7-2	few	NA	TRBJ2-1	CASSLASSPTPNEQFF	TGTGCCAGCAGCTTAGCTTCTAGCCCTACCCCAAATGAGCAGTTCTTC
TRBV4-3	NA	NA	TRBJ2-7	CASSQAAGPNSWEQYF	TGCGCCAGCAGCCAAGCTGCGGGACCAAACTCTTGGGAGCAGTACTTC
TRBV28	NA	TRBD1	TRBJ2-2	CASSFPGQPRPGELFF	TGTGCCAGCAGTTTTCCGGGACAGCCCCGTCCCGGGGAGCTGTTTTTT
TRBV18	NA	NA	TRBJ1-2	CASSPGGDYGYTF	TGTGCCAGCTCACCTGGGGGCGACTATGGCTACACCTTC
TRBV2	NA	NA	TRBJ1-6	CASSALATELHF	TGTGCCAGCAGTGCCCTGGCCACGGAACTCCACTTT
TRBV28	NA	TRBD1	TRBJ1-6	CTVKGGGESSPLHF	TGTACAGTAAAGGGAGGGGGCGAGAGTTCACCCCTCCACTTT
TRBV7-2	NA	NA	TRBJ2-7	CASRVSGSAYEQYF	TGTGCCAGCAGGGTTTCCGGGTCCGCCTACGAGCAGTACTTC
TRBV7-9	NA	NA	TRBJ2-1	CASSPKGIRDNEQFF	TGTGCCAGCAGCCCGAAGGGGATTCGCGACAATGAGCAGTTCTTC
TRBV27	NA	TRBD2	TRBJ2-2	CASNFLGLAAGELFF	TGTGCCAGCAACTTTCTAGGCCTAGCGGCCGGGGAGCTGTTTTTT
TRBV5-1	NA	TRBD2	TRBJ2-3	CASSGVLAGSTDTQYF	TGCGCCAGTTCGGGGGTGCTAGCGGGGAGCACAGATACGCAGTATTTT
TRBV5-1	NA	TRBD2	TRBJ2-1	CASSSGLAGGSDEQFF	TGCGCCAGCAGCTCGGGACTAGCGGGGGGGAGCGATGAGCAGTTCTTC
TRBV5-5	NA	NA	TRBJ2-3	CASSLGDPADTQYF	TGTGCCAGCAGCTTAGGGGATCCGGCAGATACGCAGTATTTT
TRBV27	NA	NA	TRBJ1-3	CASSPQGAGNTIYF	TGTGCCAGCAGTCCACAGGGCGCTGGAAACACCATATATTTT
TRBV6-5	NA	NA	TRBJ1-2	CASSYLGGSGYTF	TGTGCCAGCAGTTACCTGGGAGGTAGTGGCTACACCTTC
TRBV2	few	TRBD1	TRBJ1-2	CASSGTGWGYTF	TGTGCCAGCAGTGGGACAGGGTGGGGCTACACCTTC
TRBV28	NA	NA	TRBJ2-3	CASSLESPGARDTQYF	TGTGCCAGCAGTCTCGAGAGCCCCGGGGCCAGGGATACGCAGTATTTT
TRBV5-1	NA	TRBD2	TRBJ2-1	CASRFYGGGSYFYNEQFF	TGCGCCAGCAGATTCTACGGCGGGGGGTCCTACTTTTACAATGAGCAGTTCTTC
TRBV7-2	NA	NA	TRBJ1-2	CASSPLGGANYGYTF	TGTGCCAGCAGCCCCCTCGGGGGGGCTAACTATGGCTACACCTTC
TRBV19	NA	NA	TRBJ2-3	CASSIWWGTDTQYF	TGTGCCAGTAGTATTTGGTGGGGTACAGATACGCAGTATTTT
TRBV6-6	once	TRBD1	TRBJ1-2	CASIEGALNYGYTF	TGTGCCAGCATAGAGGGGGCCCTTAACTATGGCTACACCTTC
TRBV27	NA	NA	TRBJ2-3	CASSLVGGRTDTQYF	TGTGCCAGCAGTTTAGTAGGGGGGCGCACAGATACGCAGTATTTT
TRBV7-2	once	TRBD2	TRBJ2-7	CASSFLPAGSGRNEQYF	TGTGCCAGCAGCTTCCTCCCCGCCGGTAGCGGGAGAAACGAGCAGTACTTC
TRBV7-2	NA	TRBD2	TRBJ2-5	CASGSGTSGQTQYF	TGTGCCAGCGGCTCCGGGACTAGCGGTCAGACCCAGTACTTC
TRBV9	NA	TRBD1	TRBJ2-1	CASSTQTGTEQFF	TGTGCCAGCAGCACCCAGACAGGGACTGAGCAGTTCTTC
TRBV29-1	NA	NA	TRBJ2-4	CSVSTGPKNIQYF	TGCAGCGTTTCGACAGGTCCGAAAAACATTCAGTACTTC
TRBV30	NA	NA	TRBJ2-2	CAWSGFGELFF	TGTGCCTGGAGTGGGTTCGGGGAGCTGTTTTTT
TRBV6-1	once	NA	TRBJ2-7	CASSAIRAYEQYF	TGTGCCAGCAGTGCAATCAGGGCCTACGAGCAGTACTTC
TRBV11-2	NA	NA	TRBJ2-7	CASSLESRSSYEQYF	TGTGCCAGCAGCTTAGAATCTAGATCTTCCTACGAGCAGTACTTC
TRBV5-1	NA	NA	TRBJ2-1	CASSEPSYNEQFF	TGCGCCAGCAGTGAACCTTCATACAATGAGCAGTTCTTC
TRBV19	NA	NA	TRBJ1-5	CASRSVGPSNQPQHF	TGTGCCAGTAGGTCCGTTGGCCCTAGCAATCAGCCCCAGCATTTT
TRBV9	NA	TRBD1	TRBJ2-7	CASSVTGGSYEQYF	TGTGCCAGCAGCGTAACAGGGGGCTCCTACGAGCAGTACTTC
TRBV7-9	NA	TRBD2	TRBJ2-2	CASSLGLAGVMAGELFF	TGTGCCAGCAGCTTGGGACTAGCGGGAGTAATGGCCGGGGAGCTGTTTTTT
TRBV5-6	NA	NA	TRBJ1-2	CASSLDVGTNNYGYTF	TGTGCCAGCAGCTTGGACGTAGGGACAAATAACTATGGCTACACCTTC
TRBV7-8	NA	NA	TRBJ1-4	CASSLNTGRNEKLFF	TGTGCCAGCAGCTTAAACACGGGGAGGAACGAAAAACTGTTTTTT
TRBV29-1	NA	NA	TRBJ1-5	CSVGPGSNQPQHF	TGCAGCGTCGGACCCGGGTCCAATCAGCCCCAGCATTTT
TRBV7-2	NA	NA	TRBJ2-7	CASSAQGPRSSYEQYF	TGTGCCAGCAGCGCCCAGGGGCCCCGAAGCTCCTACGAGCAGTACTTC
TRBV7-8	NA	NA	TRBJ2-3	CASSSGVGFPTDTQYF	TGTGCCAGCAGCTCGGGAGTGGGATTCCCCACAGATACGCAGTATTTT
TRBV29-1	NA	TRBD1	TRBJ2-7	CSVTPGQGVYEQYF	TGCAGCGTTACCCCGGGACAGGGGGTCTACGAGCAGTACTTC
TRBV7-8	NA	NA	TRBJ2-7	CASSLDQGFYEQYF	TGTGCCAGCAGCTTAGACCAGGGTTTCTACGAGCAGTACTTC
TRBV2	NA	NA	TRBJ1-4	CASSQTVANEKLFF	TGTGCCAGCAGCCAGACAGTCGCTAATGAAAAACTGTTTTTT
TRBV4-3	once	TRBD1	TRBJ1-6	CASSQPRTGGDSPLHF	TGCGCCAGCAGCCAACCAAGGACAGGGGGAGATTCACCCCTCCACTTT
TRBV30	NA	NA	TRBJ1-4	CAWSKGRASEKLFF	TGTGCCTGGAGTAAGGGACGGGCCTCGGAAAAACTGTTTTTT
TRBV4-3	NA	NA	TRBJ2-7	CASSQSRDSSNYEQYF	TGCGCCAGCAGCCAATCTAGAGACTCTTCCAACTACGAGCAGTACTTC
TRBV30	NA	TRBD1	TRBJ1-1	CAVDRGLGNTEAFF	TGTGCCGTGGACAGGGGGCTCGGGAACACTGAAGCTTTCTTT
TRBV9	once	NA	TRBJ2-5	CASSVTGMSETQYF	TGTGCCAGCAGCGTAACAGGGATGAGTGAGACCCAGTACTTC
TRBV19	NA	NA	TRBJ2-4	CASTPGPQNIQYF	TGTGCCAGTACCCCGGGACCCCAAAACATTCAGTACTTC